This T cell receptor beta chain was profiled in a study of post-analysis software for immune sequencing data. About the study: Multiple sclerosis in the patients followed relapsing-remitting, secondary progressive and progressive-relapsing courses. Study-wide results and caveats: The authors found that F measure strongly co-clustered same-batch samples. Patients with multiple sclerosis recorded significantly lower normalized Chao1 diversity than controls, the study found. About five TRBV segments appeared more often in patients than in controls, and TRBV5-6, TRBV5-1 and TRBV20-1 were among these.

CDR1 ENHRY and CDR2 SYGVKD come from the germline V gene. Deletions cut 0 bases from V and 9 bases from J, with 18 bases between. The CDR3 has 16 residues. Libraries were made from TCR beta cDNA, and they carried unique molecular identifiers. TCRdb re-analysed the PCR reads in MiXCR, keeping a single row per CDR3 protein. The repertoire includes roughly 650,000 distinct CDR3 sequences, 59% of them detected once, and around 11% sits in the top ten. The sample holds many counts of this clonotype. As yet, its antigen is unknown. The origin of this receptor is a girl aged 2-9 years with multiple sclerosis. V gene TRBV10-3 combines with J gene TRBJ2-1, with a tentative D call TRBD1 (7 bases). Material: blood. The CDR3: CAISESEAGGGGEQFF. CDR3 DNA sequence: TGTGCCATCAGTGAGTCTGAGGCAGGGGGAGGAGGTGAGCAGTTCTTC.